The rows below give T cell receptor beta chains drawn from one sample of a study of radiation and T cells in renal cell carcinoma. Some clones are missing from TCRdb's copy, which holds only in-frame ones; the method was immunoSEQ multiplex PCR. Of 120,000 or so clones in the sample, about four fifths were seen once. Sequences were derived from blood, sampled from a patient whose treatment included radiotherapy and nephrectomy. Every receptor here comes from a middle-aged man with renal cell carcinoma. CDR3s include the opening cysteine and the closing phenylalanine or tryptophan. Each record gives: J gene, clone size, D gene, V gene, CDR3 DNA, CDR3 protein. The D gene is left open where the match is weak. The size field is filled for only some rows; it gives once, few, many or a size class.

TRBJ2-7 | . | . | TRBV30 | TGTGCCTGGAAGATAGGTAGGGGTTACGAGCAGTACTTC | CAWKIGRGYEQYF
TRBJ1-2 | . | . | TRBV4-3 | TGCGCCAGCAGCCAAGATAAGGGCTTCTATGGCTACACCTTC | CASSQDKGFYGYTF
TRBJ2-1 | . | TRBD2 | TRBV5-1 | TGCGCCAGCGCCACTAGCGGGAGCGATGAGCAGTTCTTC | CASATSGSDEQFF
TRBJ2-7 | . | . | TRBV6-1 | TGTGCCAGCAAGGGGTCTGGCTTTTACGAGCAGTACTTC | CASKGSGFYEQYF
TRBJ1-5 | . | . | TRBV23-1 | TGCGCCAGCAGTCTCCGGGGTTGTCAGCCCCAGCATTTT | CASSLRGCQPQHF
TRBJ2-7 | . | TRBD2 | TRBV11-1 | TGTGCCAGCAGCTTTAGGGGGGGACTAGCGGGAGTCGAGCAGTACTTC | CASSFRGGLAGVEQYF
TRBJ2-7 | . | . | TRBV5-4 | TGTGCCAGCAGCGGCGGACAGAGACCTATAGTGCACTTC | CASSGGQRPIVHF
TRBJ1-1 | few | TRBD1 | TRBV5-4 | TGTGCCAGCAGCTTGGCAGGGGGTCACACTGAAGCTTTCTTT | CASSLAGGHTEAFF
TRBJ1-1 | . | TRBD1 | TRBV11-2 | TGTGCCAGCAGCGACGACAGGGTGAACATGAACACTGAAGCTTTCTTT | CASSDDRVNMNTEAFF
TRBJ1-1 | . | TRBD1 | TRBV27 | TGTGCCAGCAGTCCGCGGACAGGGGCGGGCACTGAAGCTTTCTTT | CASSPRTGAGTEAFF
TRBJ1-3 | . | . | TRBV7-9 | TGTGCCAGCAGCTTAGGGACACAGGAAAACACCATATATTTT | CASSLGTQENTIYF
TRBJ2-3 | once | TRBD2 | TRBV4-1 | TGCGCCAGCAGCCAAGTTGCGGGGGGGACAGATACGCAGTATTTT | CASSQVAGGTDTQYF
TRBJ1-2 | . | TRBD1 | TRBV7-8 | TGTGCCAGCAGCGACCGGGACAGGGGAAACTATGGCTACACCTTC | CASSDRDRGNYGYTF
TRBJ1-1 | . | TRBD1 | TRBV10-3 | TGTGCCATCAGTGTAACAGGGGGCGCGGACGCTTTCTTT | CAISVTGGADAFF
TRBJ2-2 | . | . | TRBV5-6 | TGTGCCAGCAGCCTTACACGGACCGGGGAGCTGTTTTTT | CASSLTRTGELFF
TRBJ2-5 | . | . | TRBV30 | TGTGCCTGGAGAAACAGTCCAGAGACCCAGTACTTC | CAWRNSPETQYF
TRBJ1-5 | once | . | TRBV2 | TGTGCCAGCAGTGAAGAGGTATACGATCAGCCCCAGCATTTT | CASSEEVYDQPQHF
TRBJ2-2 | . | . | TRBV7-3 | TGTGCCAGCAGCACGGACTACGGGGAGCTGTTTTTT | CASSTDYGELFF
TRBJ2-3 | . | . | TRBV18 | TGTGCCAGCTCCCCAGCTAGCACAGATACGCAGTATTTT | CASSPASTDTQYF
TRBJ1-5 | few | TRBD1 | TRBV19 | TGTGCCAGTAGTACTACAGGGGGCGGTCAGCCCCAGCATTTT | CASSTTGGGQPQHF
TRBJ1-2 | . | TRBD1 | TRBV7-9 | TGTGCCAGCAGCCTGGAGCGAGCAGGGGGCATGAATGGCTACACCTTC | CASSLERAGGMNGYTF
TRBJ1-2 | . | . | TRBV7-9 | TGTGCCAGCACTATAACAGGGAACTATGGCTACACCTTC | CASTITGNYGYTF
TRBJ1-5 | . | . | TRBV7-9 | TGTGCCAGCAGCTTAGTCCTCGGCAGGACGAGCAATCAGCCCCAGCATTTT | CASSLVLGRTSNQPQHF
TRBJ2-7 | . | . | TRBV13 | TGTGCCAGCAGCCGGGGGTCCCCCTACGAGCAGTACTTC | CASSRGSPYEQYF
TRBJ2-7 | . | TRBD1 | TRBV7-2 | TGTGCCAGCAACAAGGACAGGGAAGGCGAGCAGTACTTC | CASNKDREGEQYF
TRBJ1-2 | . | . | TRBV7-2 | TGTGCCAGCAGCTTAAGGGCGGACAGCAGATCTAACTATGGCTACACCTTC | CASSLRADSRSNYGYTF
TRBJ2-5 | . | TRBD1 | TRBV29-1 | TGCAGCGTTGGGTGGACAGGGGAGACCCAGTACTTC | CSVGWTGETQYF
TRBJ1-1 | . | . | TRBV6-1 | TGTGCCAGCAGTGATTCAGGGTTTGAAGCTTTCTTT | CASSDSGFEAFF
TRBJ1-5 | . | . | TRBV2 | TGTGCCAGCAGTGAAGCGAACCGCAATCAGCCCCAGCATTTT | CASSEANRNQPQHF
TRBJ1-6 | . | TRBD1 | TRBV30 | TGTGCCTGGAGTGTATTGACAGGGAGTTCACCCCTCCACTTT | CAWSVLTGSSPLHF
TRBJ2-1 | . | . | TRBV2 | TGTGCCAGCAGTGTTCGGTCATACAATGAGCAGTTCTTC | CASSVRSYNEQFF
TRBJ1-3 | . | . | TRBV7-2 | TGTGCCAGCAGTACCTACCCTTCTGGAAACACCATATATTTT | CASSTYPSGNTIYF
TRBJ2-1 | . | TRBD2 | TRBV7-9 | TGTGCCAGCAGCTTACTTAACGGGGGGTTCTCCTACAATGAGCAGTTCTTC | CASSLLNGGFSYNEQFF
TRBJ2-1 | . | . | TRBV6-5 | TGTGCCAGCAGTCTCGTCCCAAATGAGCAGTTCTTC | CASSLVPNEQFF
TRBJ1-1 | few | . | TRBV9 | TGTGCCAGCAGAAATTGGGCCGGTGAAGCTTTCTTT | CASRNWAGEAFF
TRBJ2-5 | . | . | TRBV14 | TGTGCCAGCAGCCTGACAGTCCAAGAGACCCAGTACTTC | CASSLTVQETQYF
TRBJ2-7 | . | . | TRBV5-1 | TGCGCCAGCAAGGGGGACGTGGGCGCCTACGAGCAGTACTTC | CASKGDVGAYEQYF
TRBJ1-1 | . | . | TRBV5-1 | TGCGCCAGCAGTAGGTGGGGCAGCACCGCGTCGGGAACTGAAGCTTTCTTT | CASSRWGSTASGTEAFF
TRBJ1-5 | . | TRBD1 | TRBV6-6 | TGTGCCAGCAGTCCCACCGGGACAGGGGATTTGGAGCCCCAGCATTTT | CASSPTGTGDLEPQHF
TRBJ1-2 | . | TRBD1 | TRBV6-5 | TGTGCCAGCAGGGGACAGTTCTATGGCTACACCTTC | CASRGQFYGYTF
TRBJ2-2 | . | . | TRBV11-3 | TGTGCCAGCAGCTTAGGGGTTAGCGAGTCCGGGGAGCTGTTTTTT | CASSLGVSESGELFF
TRBJ2-2 | . | . | TRBV6-5 | TGTGCCAGCGAGCAGGGCTCAGGAGAGCTGTTTTTT | CASEQGSGELFF
TRBJ2-2 | . | TRBD2 | TRBV5-5 | TGTGCCAGCAGCTTGTCGGGACTAGCGGTAACCGGGGAGCTGTTTTTT | CASSLSGLAVTGELFF
TRBJ2-5 | . | . | TRBV7-7 | TGTGCTAGCAGCGACGGGTACCAAGAGACCCAGTACTTC | CASSDGYQETQYF
TRBJ1-1 | . | TRBD1 | TRBV9 | TGTGCCAGCAGCGTGGGGACAGGGAAATTTGACACTGAAGCTTTCTTT | CASSVGTGKFDTEAFF
TRBJ1-4 | few | . | TRBV6-5 | TGTGCCAGCGGGGACAAAGCTAACGAAAAACTGTTTTTT | CASGDKANEKLFF
TRBJ1-2 | . | TRBD1 | TRBV28 | TGTGCCAGCAGATCCGCCGCGGGACAGGGGGCTTCTTACTATGGCTACACCTTC | CASRSAAGQGASYYGYTF
TRBJ2-1 | . | . | TRBV29-1 | TGCAGCGTTGCTGGCAGCCACAATGAGCAGTTCTTC | CSVAGSHNEQFF